The sample holds many counts of the clone carrying this T cell receptor (beta chain). Germline CDR1 and CDR2: SSHAT and FNYEAQ (reference sequence). Trimming took 5 bases from V and 2 from J, leaving 13 bases between them. This CDR3 comprises 14 residues. This record comes from a study of Graves' ophthalmopathy and Graves' hyperthyroidism. Looking at the study overall: The stable label applied to hyperthyroidism with no ophthalmopathy within 18 months of follow-up.

RNA transcripts provided the template for amplifying TCR beta CDR3 regions. HTBI primers served in a first-round RT-PCR, which a second-round multiplex PCR followed. TCRdb called the multiplex PCR reads again in MiXCR, with one record for every CDR3 protein. The top ten clones hold around 10% of a sample with some 1.1 million distinct CDR3 sequences, about 35% of them seen once. The chain recombines TRBV7-7 with TRBJ2-7; D is unresolved. The sequenced sample consisted of peripheral blood or thyroid tissue (not recorded which). The TCR originated in an adult man with Graves' hyperthyroidism. The CDR3 reads CASSPGPDTYEQYF. In DNA form, the CDR3 reads TGTGCCAGCAGCCCAGGCCCCGACACCTACGAGCAGTACTTC. The whole variable domain, filled in from reference TRBV7-7 and TRBJ2-7, reads GAGVSQSPRYKVTKRGQDVTLRCDPISSHATLYWYQQALGQGPEFLTYFNYEAQPDKSGLPSDRFSAERPEGSISTLTIQRTEQRDSAMYRCASSPGPDTYEQYFGPGTRLTVT.